This T cell receptor (beta chain) comes out of a study of shared clonotypes between healthy human individuals. Study results and limitations: Shared across a few donors were around 5% of the naive CD4 clonotypes.

Each donor was a Caucasian adult residing in Nashville, Tennessee. It was into CD45RA+ naive and CD45RA-negative memory subsets that the CD4+ cells were split. This clone was detected only a few times. Its antigen remains unknown. Sequencing was at deep level. Generated by immunoSEQ multiplex PCR, the TCRdb table keeps only in-frame clones and is missing some. The repertoire holds about 1.1 million clones, with approximately 75% as singletons. The CDR3 loop spans 13 amino acids. Trimming removed 3 bases from V and 7 bases from J, with 10 bases in between. Germline loops: CDR1 SGHTA, CDR2 FQGTGA. The rearrangement links TRBV7-3 to TRBJ1-5; the D is unclear. This clonotype originated in a man between 18 and 35 years old in good health. Some clones in this sample may be carry-over from other donors' samples. The sequencing sample was made of memory CD4+ T cells from PBMCs. The subset: CD45RA-negative fraction. The CDR3, as DNA: TGTGCCAGCAGCTTTACCCACGGCCAGCCCCAGCATTTT. This codes for CASSFTHGQPQHF.